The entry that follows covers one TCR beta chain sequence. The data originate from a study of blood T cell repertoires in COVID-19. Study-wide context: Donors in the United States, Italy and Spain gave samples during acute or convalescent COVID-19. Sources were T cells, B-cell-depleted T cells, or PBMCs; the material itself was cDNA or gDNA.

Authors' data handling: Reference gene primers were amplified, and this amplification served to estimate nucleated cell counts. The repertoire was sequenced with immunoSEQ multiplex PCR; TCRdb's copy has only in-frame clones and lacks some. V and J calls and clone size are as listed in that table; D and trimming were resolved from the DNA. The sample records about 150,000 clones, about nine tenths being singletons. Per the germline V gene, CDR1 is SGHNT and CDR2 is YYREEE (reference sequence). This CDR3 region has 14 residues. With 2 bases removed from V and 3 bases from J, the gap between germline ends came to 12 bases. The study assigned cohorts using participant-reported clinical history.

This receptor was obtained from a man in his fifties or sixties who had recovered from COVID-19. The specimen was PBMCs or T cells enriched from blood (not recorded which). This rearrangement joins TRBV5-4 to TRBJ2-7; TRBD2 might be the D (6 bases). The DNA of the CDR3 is TGTGCCAGCAGCTTCAGTAGCGGAAACTACGAGCAGTACTTC. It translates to CASSFSSGNYEQYF.